Below, 18 T cell receptor beta chains from the same sample are listed, as sequenced in a study of CD8+CD57+ T cells in acquired aplastic anemia. For CDR3 and TCR beta VDJ profiling, genomic DNA was the template used. TCRdb reprocessed the reads with MiXCR, giving one entry per CDR3 protein. The sample yields under 200,000 distinct CDR3 sequences, approximately 51% seen once. An expansion of CD8+CD57+ cells by flow cytometry had been shown in patients chosen for sequencing. The material sequenced was sorted CD4+, CD8+, or CD8+CD57+ T cells (not recorded which) from PBMCs. All receptors derive from a human donor with aplastic anemia.

The chain combines TRBV10-3 with TRBJ1-2, with D possibly TRBD1 on 5 matching bases. CDR1 is ENHRY, CDR2 SYGVKD, per germline. The CDR3 extends over 15 amino acids. V lost 3 bases, J lost 4 bases, and 15 bases lay in between. CDR3 DNA: TGTGCCATCAGTGAAGGCGGGACGGCACCCTATGGCTACACCTTC. It codes for CAISEGGTAPYGYTF.

This clonotype occurred many times. The chain couples TRBV19 to TRBJ1-2; 8 bases line up with TRBD1. Trimming took 5 bases from V and 4 from J; bases not matched to a gene: 6. The CDR3 is 14 amino acids. Germline CDR1 reads LNHDA; CDR2 reads SQIVND (reference sequence). In DNA form, the CDR3 reads TGTGCCAGTAGTCCCAGGGGGCTGAGCTATGGCTACACCTTC. Translated: CASSPRGLSYGYTF.

The chain carries TRBV20-1 and TRBJ1-2; TRBD1 aligns across 10 bases. The germline V gene encodes CDR1 DFQATT and CDR2 SNEGSKA (reference sequence). Trimming took 3 bases from V and 6 from J; bases not matched to a gene: 10. The CDR3 contains 15 residues. CDR3 nucleotide sequence: TGCAGTGCTAGGGCGGGCGACAGGGGGCCTCATGGCTACACCTTC. Residues: CSARAGDRGPHGYTF.

This clonotype came up many times. The V gene is TRBV20-1, the J gene TRBJ2-3; D remains ambiguous. V lost 6 bases and J lost 5, with 0 bases in between. Germline-derived CDR1 and CDR2 are DFQATT and SNEGSKA (reference sequence). The length of the CDR3 is 8 residues. Written as DNA, the CDR3 is TGCAGTGCAGATACGCAGTATTTT. Amino acid sequence: CSADTQYF.

With respect to this clonotype: The conserved closing phenylalanine or tryptophan is absent in this CDR3, likely reflecting a read error. No DNA is shown, since the ends of the CDR3 on it are uncertain; the CDR3 is the one TCRdb lists. The rearrangement uses TRBV19 and TRBJ1-3. With termini counted, the CDR3 has 9 amino acids. CDR1 and CDR2 from the germline V gene are LNHDA and SQIVND (reference sequence). The CDR3 reads CASTGSGGA.

This clonotype was found many times. J is TRBJ1-3 and V is TRBV7-6; TRBD1 is a possible D gene (6 bases). CDR3 length equals 16 residues. Germline CDR1 and CDR2: SGHVS and FNYEAQ. Trimming shortened V by 0 bases and J by 4 bases, and 13 bases separated the two germline ends. The CDR3 nucleotides are TGTGCCAGCAGCTTAGCCGAGGGGGGTTCGGGAAACACCATATATTTT. It yields the protein CASSLAEGGSGNTIYF.

For the CDR3, the DNA is TGTGCCACCAGCAGTCCCGGACTAGCGATATACAATGAGCAGTTCTTC. Protein product: CATSSPGLAIYNEQFF. The gene calls are TRBV15 and TRBJ2-1, with 9 bases fitting TRBD2. The ends lost 3 bases at V and 4 bases at J; junction bases unmatched: 7. CDR1 is LNHNV, CDR2 YYDKDF, per germline (reference sequence). The CDR3 is 16 residues long.

This sequence joins TRBV25-1 and TRBJ2-3; TRBD1 matches at 9 bases. V was clipped by 7 bases and J by 6 bases; unmatched bases: 5. The CDR3 is 13 residues long. CDR1 and CDR2 from the germline V gene are MGHDK and SYGVNS. In DNA, the CDR3 is TGTGCCAGCAAGACCGGGACAGGGGATACGCAGTATTTT. This codes for CASKTGTGDTQYF.

This chain links TRBV19 with TRBJ2-1, with 8 bases identical to TRBD1. The CDR3 loop spans 14 amino acids. V was clipped by 10 bases and J by 9 bases; unmatched bases: 14. CDR1 and CDR2 (germline): LNHDA, SQIVND (reference sequence). The CDR3 DNA is TGTGCCACCAGGGGGCGGGACAGGTTTGCTGAGCAGTTCTTC. Protein sequence: CATRGRDRFAEQFF.

The table lists this clonotype with many counts. The chain has TRBV9 and TRBJ2-6; no reliable D call. The CDR3 consists of 15 residues. Germline CDR1 and CDR2: SGDLS and YYNGEE. V lost 0 bases and J 0 bases, leaving 4 bases between the germline ends. In DNA form, the CDR3 reads TGTGCCAGCAGCGTAGGAAGCTCTGGGGCCAACGTCCTGACTTTC. Encoded protein: CASSVGSSGANVLTF.

This clonotype was found once. V and J are TRBV20-1 and TRBJ2-1; a possible D gene is TRBD2 (5 bases). There are 15 residues in the CDR3. Germline values: CDR1 DFQATT, CDR2 SNEGSKA (reference sequence). V was shortened by 6 bases and J by 4 bases, with 19 bases between the two germline ends. DNA of the CDR3: TGCAGTGCCTTAGATGAGGCGGGTCAGTACAATGAGCAGTTCTTC. Its translation is CSALDEAGQYNEQFF.

This clonotype came up a few times. At one end the junction does not follow the germline gene, possibly because of a read error. The CDR3 bases are TGTGCCAGCAGCCAAGATACACAAGAGACCCGGTACTTC. It codes for CASSQDTQETRYF. This chain uses TRBV4-2 with TRBJ2-5; D uncertain. This CDR3 contains 13 residues. CDR1 and CDR2 (germline): LGHNA, YNFKEQ.

This clonotype was counted between two and nine times. The gene calls are TRBV2 and TRBJ2-6; no clear D gene. The CDR3 has 15 amino acids. Germline values: CDR1 SNHLY, CDR2 FYNNEI. The V gene lost 5 bases and the J gene lost 2 bases, with 10 bases spanning the gap. The CDR3 sequence: CASSLRRAGANVLTF. For the CDR3, the DNA is TGTGCCAGCAGTTTAAGAAGGGCTGGGGCCAACGTCCTGACTTTC.

This clonotype was seen many times. This chain links TRBV24-1 with TRBJ2-1; D perhaps matches TRBD1 (6 bases). The germline gives CDR1 KGHDR, CDR2 SFDVKD. The CDR3 has 12 amino acids. V shed 1 base and J shed 12 bases, with 9 bases lying between them. The CDR3: CATSDFTGRQFF. In nucleotides, the CDR3 is TGTGCCACCAGTGATTTTACAGGGAGGCAGTTCTTC.

The chain recombines TRBV2 with TRBJ1-2, with TRBD1 matching over 7 bases. The J segment lost 4 bases and the V segment lost 6 bases, leaving 5 bases of the junction unmatched. The CDR3 has 13 amino acids. The germline CDR1 and CDR2 sequences are SNHLY and FYNNEI. The CDR3 DNA reads TGTGCCAGCAGACTAACAGGGGTCTATGGCTACACCTTC. Translation: CASRLTGVYGYTF.

This clonotype came up many times. The chain joins TRBV12-3 or TRBV12-4 to TRBJ2-7; 9 bases agree with TRBD1. Trimming took 6 bases from V and 5 from J; bases not matched to a gene: 8. The CDR3 runs to 14 residues. The CDR3 spells CASRRGQGSHEQYF. CDR3 nucleotides: TGTGCCAGCAGACGGGGACAGGGTAGCCACGAGCAGTACTTC.

The V gene is TRBV4-1, the J gene TRBJ2-1; D may be TRBD2 (6 bases). Germline assignment: CDR1 MGHRA and CDR2 YSYEKL. The V end lost 0 bases, the J end lost 12 bases, and 18 bases lay between the germline ends. CDR3 length: 15 amino acids. The CDR3 loop is CASSQDRAGRVLQFF. The CDR3 DNA sequence: TGCGCCAGCAGCCAAGATAGGGCGGGAAGGGTATTGCAGTTCTTC.

This clonotype turned up a few times. In DNA form, the CDR3 reads TGTGCCAGCGGGCTGGGAAACACCATATATTTT. This sequence encodes CASGLGNTIYF. The V gene is TRBV2, the J gene TRBJ1-3; D not resolved. The V end was cut by 8 bases, the J end by 4 bases, with 6 bases between. The CDR3 extends over 11 amino acids. From germline, CDR1 is SNHLY and CDR2 FYNNEI. Complete variable domain (other parts from reference TRBV2 and TRBJ1-3): EPEVTQTPSHQVTQMGQEVILRCVPISNHLYFYWYRQILGQKVEFLVSFYNNEISEKSEIFDDQFSVERPDGSNFTLKIRSTKLEDSAMYFCASGLGNTIYFGEGSWLTVV.